This T cell receptor beta chain was found in a study of T-cell reconstitution after alpha-beta-depleted transplantation in children. CDR3 length equals 13 residues. CDR1 and CDR2 (germline): KGHSH, LQKENI. V lost 0 bases and J lost 7, with 7 bases in between. This clonotype came up many times. Its antigen is unknown. Findings and limits, study-wide: Reports say that about two months after transplant, the alpha-beta T cells came out of several hundred graft clones that had expanded.

Unique molecular identifiers were used in preparing the TCRbeta library. Using its own MiXCR run on the PCR reads, TCRdb lists one record per CDR3 protein. Altogether 120,000 to 150,000 distinct CDR3 sequences are present, roughly 8.8% being singletons, with the ten largest covering 15% to 20%. The chain recombines TRBV18 with TRBJ2-4; D is undetermined. This sequence was found in a female patient between 2 and 15 years old who had a stem cell transplant for congenital amegakaryocytic thrombocytopenia, so the T cells may come from the graft donor. Source: PBMCs, mostly from graft donor cells, taken 180 days after TCRalphabeta/CD19-depleted stem cell transplant. CDR3 region: CASSPPNKNIQYF. The CDR3 coding sequence is TGTGCCAGCTCACCACCGAACAAGAACATTCAGTACTTC.